Given below is one T cell receptor beta chain in context. Naive CD8 populations comprised CD45RO-negative cells positively selected for CCR7, excluding terminally differentiated effector memory CD45RA+ cells. Trimming at V came to 4 bases and at J to 3 bases, leaving 5 bases not matched to a gene. The germline CDR1 and CDR2 sequences are MNHNS and SASEGT. The CDR3 length is 14 residues. Generated by immunoSEQ multiplex PCR, the TCRdb table keeps only in-frame clones and is missing some. The sample holds a few hundred thousand clones, 95% to 96% seen once. This sample was included in a study of shared clonotypes between healthy human individuals. The wider study: Three plates each covered CD4 naive and memory; CD8 naive two, CD8 memory one.

The source material was naive CD8+ T cells sorted from blood. This TCR derives from a young woman in good health. The V and J genes are TRBV6-1 and TRBJ2-7; TRBD2 agrees at 8 bases. The CDR3 loop is CASSAAGGGYEQYF. The DNA of the CDR3 is TGTGCCAGCAGTGCGGCGGGGGGCGGCTACGAGCAGTACTTC.